These 29 T cell receptor beta chains came from one sample sequenced in a study of blood T cell repertoires in COVID-19. The table came from immunoSEQ multiplex PCR; TCRdb's copy has only in-frame clones and leaves some out. The sample records about 190,000 clones, 90% being singletons. Source material: peripheral blood. The receptor source for this set is a man aged 50-59 years with acute or convalescent COVID-19.

The chain links TRBV30 to TRBJ1-6; D might be TRBD1 (5 bases). CDR3 length: 16 residues. Germline V CDR1 and CDR2: GTSNPN, SVGIG (reference sequence). With 0 bases removed from V and 2 bases from J, the gap between germline ends came to 11 bases. CDR3 loop: CAWSVRGATYNSPLHF. The CDR3 nucleotides are TGTGCCTGGAGTGTACGTGGGGCTACCTATAATTCACCCCTCCACTTT.

The V and J genes are TRBV3-1 (or the pseudogene TRBV3-2) and TRBJ1-1; 9 bases fit TRBD1. The CDR3 is made up of 16 amino acids. Germline V gene data show CDR1 as LGHDT and CDR2 as YNNKEL (reference sequence). The V and J ends lost 4 bases and 3 bases, in that order; junction bases with no gene match: 9. The CDR3 DNA follows: TGTGCCAGCAGCCGCAGGACAGGGGTTTTTTACACTGAAGCTTTCTTT. Protein: CASSRRTGVFYTEAFF.

V is TRBV28 and J is TRBJ1-5; possibly TRBD1 for D (5 bases). This CDR3 region has 15 residues. The V gene lost 5 bases and the J gene lost 4 bases, with 15 bases spanning the gap. The V gene's germline CDR1 is MDHEN and CDR2 SYDVKM. The CDR3 bases are TGTGCCAGCAGTACGATGGGGCCGGGTAATCAGCCCCAGCATTTT. This codes for CASSTMGPGNQPQHF. The full variable domain, with the rest looked up from reference TRBV28 and TRBJ1-5, is DVKVTQSSRYLVKRTGEKVFLECVQDMDHENMFWYRQDPGLGLRLIYFSYDVKMKEKGDIPEGYSVSREKKERFSLILESASTNQTSMYLCASSTMGPGNQPQHFGDGTRLSIL.

CDR3 sequence: CASSTGTSGAYNEQFF. The CDR3 DNA reads TGTGCCAGCAGTACCGGGACTAGCGGAGCGTACAATGAGCAGTTCTTC. The chain couples TRBV27 to TRBJ2-1, with 11 bases that match TRBD2. The CDR3 contains 16 residues. Looked up from germline, CDR1 is MNHEY and CDR2 is SMNVEV (reference sequence). V lost 5 bases, J lost 4 bases, and 7 bases stayed unmatched.

The chain employs TRBV27 and TRBJ2-7; 12 positions agree with TRBD2. The CDR3 has 14 residues. The ends lost 5 bases at V and 3 bases at J; junction bases unmatched: 2. The germline V gene has CDR1 MNHEY and CDR2 SMNVEV (reference sequence). The CDR3 here is CASSMTSGSYEQYF. CDR3 sequence (DNA): TGTGCCAGCAGTATGACTAGCGGGAGCTACGAGCAGTACTTC.

As DNA, the CDR3 is TGTGCCAGCTGTGCTCGGGAAGTGAGGACCGGGGAGCTGTTTTTT. It translates to CASCAREVRTGELFF. This chain links TRBV18 with TRBJ2-2; maybe TRBD2 (5 bases). The V end was cut by 7 bases, the J end by 5 bases, with 17 bases between. Germline V gene sequence: CDR1 KGHSH, CDR2 LQKENI. The CDR3 totals 15 residues.

The chain is built from TRBV24-1 and TRBJ2-1, with 7 bases aligning to TRBD2. CDR1 and CDR2 (germline): KGHDR, SFDVKD. This CDR3 is 15 amino acids long. V gave up 3 bases and J gave up 6 bases; unmatched junction bases: 7. The DNA for the CDR3 is TGTGCCACCAGTGATACTAGCGCCCTCGCCAATGAGCAGTTCTTC. Its translation: CATSDTSALANEQFF.

The rearrangement links TRBV10-3 to TRBJ2-7, with D perhaps matching TRBD2 (5 bases). Trimming took 6 bases from V and 7 from J, leaving 13 bases between them. CDR1 is ENHRY, CDR2 SYGVKD, per germline. The CDR3 is 12 amino acids. This chain's CDR3 is CAIRGSGEEQYV. CDR3 coding DNA: TGTGCCATCAGGGGCAGCGGAGAGGAGCAGTACGTC.

The V call is TRBV28, the J call TRBJ1-2; 7 nucleotides agree with TRBD1. V shed 6 bases and J 2 bases; nucleotides not matched to a gene: 9. The CDR3 is made up of 15 amino acids. Germline loops: CDR1 MDHEN, CDR2 SYDVKM. The CDR3 sequence: CASRSGTATNYGYTF. CDR3 nucleotides: TGTGCCAGCAGATCCGGGACAGCTACGAACTATGGCTACACCTTC.

The chain couples TRBV28 to TRBJ1-2; 7 bases match TRBD1. V shed 5 bases, J shed 5 bases, and the junction held 11 bases outside the gene matches. CDR3 length equals 15 residues. CDR1 MDHEN and CDR2 SYDVKM come from the germline V gene. The DNA for the CDR3 is TGTGCCAGCAGTGGCTTGGACAGGAAGGGGTATGGCTACACCTTC. Its protein is CASSGLDRKGYGYTF.

This chain links TRBV28 with TRBJ2-7; 10 nucleotides match TRBD1. Trimming at V came to 6 bases and at J to 2 bases, leaving 4 bases not matched to a gene. The CDR3 has 14 amino acids. From germline, CDR1 is MDHEN and CDR2 SYDVKM. In nucleotides, the CDR3 is TGTGCCAGCAGGACGGGACAGGGGACCTACGAGCAGTACTTC. Translation: CASRTGQGTYEQYF. Drawing the rest from reference TRBV28 and TRBJ2-7, the complete variable domain is DVKVTQSSRYLVKRTGEKVFLECVQDMDHENMFWYRQDPGLGLRLIYFSYDVKMKEKGDIPEGYSVSREKKERFSLILESASTNQTSMYLCASRTGQGTYEQYFGPGTRLTVT.

J is TRBJ1-1 and V is TRBV27; possibly TRBD1 for D (5 bases). V lost 6 bases and J 4 bases, leaving 15 bases between the germline ends. The germline CDR1 and CDR2 sequences are MNHEY and SMNVEV (reference sequence). This CDR3 has 14 amino acids. The CDR3 region is CASSRRWGVTEAFF. The CDR3 coding sequence is TGTGCCAGCAGCCGCAGGTGGGGCGTCACTGAAGCTTTCTTT.

This clone has only one observation. CDR3 protein: CSASSGDRRSGYTF. Written as DNA, the CDR3 is TGCAGCGCCTCCTCAGGGGACAGGAGGAGTGGCTACACCTTC. This chain uses TRBV29-1 with TRBJ1-2; 8 bases line up with TRBD1. Germline assignment: CDR1 SQVTM and CDR2 ANQGSEA. Unmatched junction bases numbered 14, after V lost 7 bases and J lost 7 bases. This CDR3 has 14 residues.

The chain combines TRBV5-4 with TRBJ2-3; 8 bases fit TRBD1. Trimming took 0 bases from V and 4 from J; bases not matched to a gene: 7. Germline V gene data show CDR1 as SGHNT and CDR2 as YYREEE (reference sequence). This CDR3 comprises 16 residues. The CDR3 sequence: CASSLGQGIGADTQYF. CDR3 bases: TGTGCCAGCAGCTTGGGACAGGGGATAGGTGCAGATACGCAGTATTTT.

This chain links TRBV19 with TRBJ1-2; a weak D match, TRBD1 (5 bases). Germline assignment: CDR1 LNHDA and CDR2 SQIVND (reference sequence). The V gene lost 11 bases and the J gene lost 2 bases, with 15 bases spanning the gap. This CDR3 is 13 amino acids long. The CDR3 loop reads CAVSRGFNYGYTF. The CDR3 nucleotides read TGTGCCGTCAGTCGGGGGTTCAACTATGGCTACACCTTC.

The chain has TRBV29-1 and TRBJ2-1, with D hard to call. The CDR3 spans 12 residues. V was clipped by 4 bases and J by 2 bases, with 6 bases between them. Germline assignment: CDR1 SQVTM and CDR2 ANQGSEA. This CDR3 is CSVASAYNEQFF. CDR3 sequence (DNA): TGCAGCGTTGCTTCGGCCTACAATGAGCAGTTCTTC.

V usage is TRBV28 and J usage is TRBJ1-6; tentative D call: TRBD1 (5 bases). V lost 6 bases and J lost 5, with 14 bases in between. CDR3 length: 15 amino acids. Germline loops: CDR1 MDHEN, CDR2 SYDVKM. The CDR3: CASRPSGGNNSPLHF. CDR3 nucleotide sequence: TGTGCCAGCAGGCCCTCGGGGGGTAATAATTCACCCCTCCACTTT.

This clone was observed a handful of times. This rearrangement joins TRBV5-1 to TRBJ1-4; 7 positions match TRBD1. This CDR3 is 14 amino acids long. Per germline, CDR1 SGHRS and CDR2 YFSETQ. The ends lost 4 bases at V and 4 bases at J; junction bases unmatched: 4. CDR3 amino acids: CASSETGFNEKLFF. In nucleotides, the CDR3 is TGCGCCAGCAGCGAGACAGGGTTTAATGAAAAACTGTTTTTT.

This chain connects TRBV7-3 to TRBJ2-7, with 7 bases matching TRBD2. The CDR3 extends over 14 amino acids. The germline CDR1 and CDR2 sequences are SGHTA and FQGTGA. V shed 2 bases and J 2 bases; nucleotides not matched to a gene: 3. The chain's CDR3 is CASSLGAGAYEQYF. DNA for the CDR3: TGTGCCAGCAGCTTAGGCGCGGGAGCCTACGAGCAGTACTTC.

V is TRBV4-3 and J is TRBJ1-2, with D perhaps matching TRBD1 (5 bases). V lost 0 bases to trimming and J lost 6 bases, with 14 bases between them. CDR3 length: 15 residues. CDR1 and CDR2 (germline): LGHNA, YSLEER. This chain's CDR3 is CASSQDRGVPDGYTF. The CDR3 bases are TGCGCCAGCAGCCAAGATCGGGGGGTTCCCGATGGCTACACCTTC.

The J gene is TRBJ1-5, the V gene TRBV18, with 8 bases aligning to TRBD1. This CDR3 contains 15 residues. Germline V gene sequence: CDR1 KGHSH, CDR2 LQKENI. The V segment lost 3 bases and the J segment 6 bases; nucleotides outside the gene matches: 7. The CDR3 sequence: CASSPSAGGIQPQHF. The CDR3 DNA reads TGTGCCAGCTCACCCTCGGCAGGGGGCATTCAGCCCCAGCATTTT.

The chain combines TRBV5-4 with TRBJ2-2; TRBD1 aligns across 10 bases. Germline assignment: CDR1 SGHNT and CDR2 YYREEE (reference sequence). The CDR3 runs to 15 residues. The V segment lost 4 bases and the J segment 4 bases; nucleotides outside the gene matches: 4. In DNA form, the CDR3 reads TGTGCCAGCAGCGGTGGACAGGGGGTCACCGGGGAGCTGTTTTTT. Amino acids: CASSGGQGVTGELFF.

The rearrangement uses TRBV27 and TRBJ2-7; TRBD2 aligns across 10 bases. The CDR3 length is 17 residues. J was trimmed by 3 bases and V by 4 bases; bases with no gene match: 12. Per the germline V gene, CDR1 is MNHEY and CDR2 is SMNVEV (reference sequence). The CDR3 DNA sequence: TGTGCCAGCAGTTCCCTGGGTGGTAGCGGGAGGTTCTACGAGCAGTACTTC. Protein product: CASSSLGGSGRFYEQYF.

This clone was recorded only once. CDR3 bases: TGTGCCAGCAGCGTAGGACATAGCTCCTACAATGAGCAGTTCTTC. It is translated as CASSVGHSSYNEQFF. The rearrangement links TRBV9 to TRBJ2-1; D not certain. This CDR3 is built from 15 residues. CDR1 is SGDLS, CDR2 YYNGEE, per germline. V was clipped by 0 bases and J by 0 bases, with 7 bases between them.

The chain links TRBV28 to TRBJ2-7; 8 nucleotides match TRBD1. Per the germline V gene, CDR1 is MDHEN and CDR2 is SYDVKM. J was trimmed by 0 bases and V by 6 bases; bases with no gene match: 7. The CDR3 spans 15 residues. The CDR3 coding sequence is TGTGCCAGCAGGACCACAGGGGGTGCCTCCTACGAGCAGTACTTC. Encoded protein: CASRTTGGASYEQYF.

The V call is TRBV24-1, the J call TRBJ2-5; D not certain. The CDR3 has 15 residues. In germline, CDR1 is KGHDR, CDR2 SFDVKD. The V end lost 3 bases, the J end lost 5 bases, and 15 bases lay between the germline ends. This CDR3 is CATSDRHPARETQYF. The CDR3 DNA reads as TGTGCCACCAGTGATCGTCATCCCGCGAGGGAGACCCAGTACTTC.

The rearrangement joins TRBV24-1 to TRBJ2-3; no clear D gene. Germline V lookup: CDR1 KGHDR, CDR2 SFDVKD. The CDR3 extends over 14 amino acids. The germline V and J ends were trimmed by 3 bases and 4 bases, with 10 bases remaining between them. The CDR3 DNA reads TGTGCCACCAGTGATGTGTTGAGCGCAGATACGCAGTATTTT. As protein: CATSDVLSADTQYF.

The chain joins TRBV6-5 to TRBJ2-5; possibly TRBD2 for D (5 bases). V was shortened by 8 bases and J by 5 bases, with 21 bases between the two germline ends. The CDR3 covers 15 residues. Germline V gives CDR1 MNHEY, CDR2 SVGAGI. DNA of the CDR3: TGTGCCAGCGCCAGAAGCGACGAAACGGGGGAGACCCAGTACTTC. Translation gives CASARSDETGETQYF.

The chain employs TRBV10-1 and TRBJ2-7; D is uncertain. The CDR3 sequence is 12 residues long. The V gene lost 6 bases and the J gene lost 6 bases, with 12 bases spanning the gap. Germline loops: CDR1 WNHNN, CDR2 SYGVQD (reference sequence). This CDR3 is CASSLGDREQYF. The CDR3 nucleotides are TGCGCCAGCAGCCTAGGAGACCGCGAGCAGTACTTC.